Sequencing of this T cell receptor (beta chain) was carried out in a study of blood T cells in healthy people across ages. Turning to the study itself: Template switching captured about one barcoded beta molecule per two T cells.

There are a few counts of this clonotype. V shed 5 bases and J 6 bases; nucleotides not matched to a gene: 12. The CDR3 runs to 15 residues. Germline assignment: CDR1 MNHEY and CDR2 SMNVEV (reference sequence). Next came a second PCR, run for about 7 to 12 cycles, which used a sample-barcoded 5' primer along with a J-beta primer mix. MiXCR was run by TCRdb on the 5' RACE reads, yielding one entry per CDR3 protein. The sample contains roughly 2 million distinct CDR3 sequences, around half of which appear only once. The clonotype was recovered from a woman in her thirties or forties in good health. The J gene is TRBJ1-1, the V gene TRBV27; 7 nucleotides agree with TRBD1. Sequenced material: blood. CDR3 sequence (DNA): TGTGCCAGCAGTCCCCCGGACAGGACGGATGCTGAAGCTTTCTTT. Its translation: CASSPPDRTDAEAFF.